The T cell receptor (beta chain) under discussion was sequenced for a study of OX40 agonist ivuxolimab in advanced cancers. The overall study: Age averaged about 66 years (range about 20 to 80), and about 86% were male. It was permissible to have had prior anti-PD-1, anti-PD-L1 or anti-CTLA-4 therapy, and approximately 41% had some. Partial responses occurred in three patients (one hepatocellular carcinoma, two cutaneous melanoma).

This table comes from immunoSEQ multiplex PCR, and its TCRdb copy is limited to in-frame clones, with some not included. The top ten hold approximately 7% of the sample, which has about 79,000 clones, more than 90% seen once. The CDR3 spans 14 residues. Per germline, CDR1 MNHEY and CDR2 SMNVEV (reference sequence). Deletions cut 5 bases from V and 0 bases from J, with 8 bases between. Patients with autoimmune history or systemic immunosuppression were excluded. This TCR was recovered from an adult with an advanced solid tumor such as melanoma, head and neck, liver or kidney cancer. The sequencing used CD4+ or CD8+ T cells sorted from blood, collected in a trial of the OX40 agonist ivuxolimab. V usage is TRBV27 and J usage is TRBJ2-1; no clear D. CDR3 residues: CASSRPNSYNEQFF. For the CDR3, the DNA is TGTGCCAGCAGTCGCCCTAACTCCTACAATGAGCAGTTCTTC.